Below, 5 T cell receptor beta chains from the same sample are listed, as sequenced in a study of beta chain features in type 1 diabetes listed by TCRdb under 2018. The library was produced with the immunoSEQ multiplex PCR assay. The entire isolated RNA was reverse transcribed using the High Capacity cDNA Reverse Transcription Kit, and thus expressed TCRB transcripts were sequenced. As stored in TCRdb, this immuneACCESS dataset retains in-frame rearrangements with V and J assigned. A fraction of the clones does not appear; measured against another copy, unresolved V genes explain less than half of the discrepancy, and the remainder lacks a known reason. The sample contains 350,000 or so clones, 15% to 20% of them found a single time. Together, the top ten hold 0.035% to 0.055% of the sample. Input material: naive CD4+ T cells from blood. What this sample's cell subset or site label stands for: true naive CD4+ T cells. These receptor sequences come from a woman between 18 and 29 years old in good health.

V usage is TRBV4-1 and J usage is TRBJ2-7, with TRBD2 matching 8 bases. CDR1 and CDR2 from the germline V gene are MGHRA and YSYEKL. This CDR3 region has 16 residues. V lost 1 base and J lost 2; bases outside the gene matches: 7. The CDR3 DNA follows: TGCGCCAGCAGCCAAGTAAGGCGGGAGGCCCCCTACGAGCAGTACTTC. The encoded protein is CASSQVRREAPYEQYF.

Only a few counts were recorded for this clone. This CDR3 reads CASSGAGAGRETQYF. CDR3 DNA: TGTGCCAGCAGCGGCGCGGGGGCGGGACGGGAGACCCAGTACTTC. This sequence joins TRBV7-9 and TRBJ2-5; TRBD2 might be the D (7 bases). From germline, CDR1 is SEHNR and CDR2 FQNEAQ (reference sequence). CDR3 length: 15 residues. Trimming shortened V by 5 bases and J by 5 bases, and 18 bases separated the two germline ends.

This clone was counted a few times. The chain recombines TRBV7-9 with TRBJ2-1; 15 bases fit TRBD2. The CDR3 is 17 residues long. V gave up 5 bases and J gave up 3 bases; unmatched junction bases: 5. Looked up from germline, CDR1 is SEHNR and CDR2 is FQNEAQ (reference sequence). As DNA, the CDR3 is TGTGCCAGCAGCCATACGGGACTAGCGGGGGGCTACAATGAGCAGTTCTTC. Translating it yields CASSHTGLAGGYNEQFF.

The chain uses TRBV5-4 and TRBJ2-3; D is perhaps TRBD2 (5 bases). Germline V CDR1 and CDR2: SGHNT, YYREEE (reference sequence). The CDR3 sequence is 13 residues long. The V end was cut by 4 bases, the J end by 4 bases, with 10 bases between. CDR3: CASSPQLADTQYF. DNA of the CDR3: TGTGCCAGCAGCCCCCAACTAGCAGATACGCAGTATTTT.

This clone was observed a few times. This chain links TRBV30 with TRBJ1-2; 7 nucleotides agree with TRBD1. CDR1 and CDR2 from the germline V gene are GTSNPN and SVGIG (reference sequence). Trimming cost V 7 bases and J 8 bases; bases outside gene matches: 7. CDR3 length: 11 amino acids. CDR3 nucleotides: TGTGCCTCACAGGGGACTCGGGGCTACACCTTC. Its translation is CASQGTRGYTF.